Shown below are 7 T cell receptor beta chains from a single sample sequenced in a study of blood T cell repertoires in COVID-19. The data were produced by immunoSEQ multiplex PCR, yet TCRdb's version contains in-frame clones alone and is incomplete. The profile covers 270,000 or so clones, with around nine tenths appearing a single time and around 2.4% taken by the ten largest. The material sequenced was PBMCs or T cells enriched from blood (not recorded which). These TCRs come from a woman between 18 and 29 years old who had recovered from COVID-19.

This CDR3 is CASGTGQASTDTQYF. CDR3 coding DNA: TGTGCTAGTGGCACCGGACAGGCTAGCACAGATACGCAGTATTTT. The gene calls are TRBV12-5 and TRBJ2-3, with TRBD1 matching over 7 bases. The CDR3 sequence is 15 residues long. Looked up from germline, CDR1 is LGHNT and CDR2 is FRNRAP. The V and J ends lost 6 bases and 0 bases, in that order; junction bases with no gene match: 6.

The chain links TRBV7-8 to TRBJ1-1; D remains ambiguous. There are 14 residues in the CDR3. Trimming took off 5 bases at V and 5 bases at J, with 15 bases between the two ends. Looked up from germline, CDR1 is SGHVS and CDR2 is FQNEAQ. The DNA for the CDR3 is TGTGCCAGCAGCGCTATTTTATCGGGGACTGAAGCTTTCTTT. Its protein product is CASSAILSGTEAFF. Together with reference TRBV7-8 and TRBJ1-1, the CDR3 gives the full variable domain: GAGVSQSPRYKVAKRGQDVALRCDPISGHVSLFWYQQALGQGPEFLTYFQNEAQLDKSGLPSDRFFAERPEGSVSTLKIQRTQQEDSAVYLCASSAILSGTEAFFGQGTRLTVV.

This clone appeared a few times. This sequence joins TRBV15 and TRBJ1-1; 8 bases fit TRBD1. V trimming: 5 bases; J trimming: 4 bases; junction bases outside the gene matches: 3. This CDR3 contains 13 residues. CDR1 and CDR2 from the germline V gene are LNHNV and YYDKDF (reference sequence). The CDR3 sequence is CATSSGGSTEAFF. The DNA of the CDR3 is TGTGCCACCAGCTCAGGGGGCTCCACTGAAGCTTTCTTT.

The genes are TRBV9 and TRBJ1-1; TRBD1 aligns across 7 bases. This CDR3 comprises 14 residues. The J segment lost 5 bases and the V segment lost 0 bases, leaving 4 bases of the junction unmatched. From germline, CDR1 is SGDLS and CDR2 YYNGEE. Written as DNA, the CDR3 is TGTGCCAGCAGCGTAGTGGGGACAGAGACTGAAGCTTTCTTT. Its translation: CASSVVGTETEAFF. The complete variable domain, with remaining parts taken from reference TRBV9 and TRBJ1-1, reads DSGVTQTPKHLITATGQRVTLRCSPRSGDLSVYWYQQSLDQGLQFLIQYYNGEERAKGNILERFSAQQFPDLHSELNLSSLELGDSALYFCASSVVGTETEAFFGQGTRLTVV.

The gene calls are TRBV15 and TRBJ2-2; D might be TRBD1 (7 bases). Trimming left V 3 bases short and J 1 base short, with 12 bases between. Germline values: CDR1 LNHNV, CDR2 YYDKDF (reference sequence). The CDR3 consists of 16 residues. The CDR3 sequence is CATSRDQGGNTGELFF. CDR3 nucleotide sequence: TGTGCCACCAGCAGGGACCAGGGGGGGAACACCGGGGAGCTGTTTTTT.

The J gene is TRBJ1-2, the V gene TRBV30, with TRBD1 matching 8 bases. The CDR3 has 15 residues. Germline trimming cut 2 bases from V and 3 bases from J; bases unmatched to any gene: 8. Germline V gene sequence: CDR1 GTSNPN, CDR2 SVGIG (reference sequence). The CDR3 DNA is TGTGCCTGGAGTACATTGACAGGGGCCGACTATGGCTACACCTTC. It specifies CAWSTLTGADYGYTF. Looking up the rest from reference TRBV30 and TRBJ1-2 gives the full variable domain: SQTIHQWPATLVQPVGSPLSLECTVEGTSNPNLYWYRQAAGRGLQLLFYSVGIGQISSEVPQNLSASRPQDRQFILSSKKLLLSDSGFYLCAWSTLTGADYGYTFGSGTRLTVV.

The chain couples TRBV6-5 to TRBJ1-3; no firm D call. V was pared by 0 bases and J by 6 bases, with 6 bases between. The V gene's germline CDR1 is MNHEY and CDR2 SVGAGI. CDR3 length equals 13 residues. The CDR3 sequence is CASSYSSLNTIYF. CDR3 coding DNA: TGTGCCAGCAGTTACTCGAGTTTAAACACCATATATTTT.